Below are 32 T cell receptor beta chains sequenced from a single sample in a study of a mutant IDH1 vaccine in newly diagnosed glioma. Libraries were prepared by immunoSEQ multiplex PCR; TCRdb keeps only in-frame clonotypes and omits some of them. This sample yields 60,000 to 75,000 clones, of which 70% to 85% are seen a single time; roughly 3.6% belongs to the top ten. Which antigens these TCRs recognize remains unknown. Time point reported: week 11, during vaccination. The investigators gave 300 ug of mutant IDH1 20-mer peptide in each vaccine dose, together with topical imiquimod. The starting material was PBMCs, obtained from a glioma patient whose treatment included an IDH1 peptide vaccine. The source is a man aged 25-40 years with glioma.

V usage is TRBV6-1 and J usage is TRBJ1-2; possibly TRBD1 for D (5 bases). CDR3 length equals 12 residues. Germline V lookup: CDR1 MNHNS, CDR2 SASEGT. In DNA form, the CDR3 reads TGTGTAGGACGTGGAGGGGCAGTCGGCTACACCTTC. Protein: CVGRGGAVGYTF.

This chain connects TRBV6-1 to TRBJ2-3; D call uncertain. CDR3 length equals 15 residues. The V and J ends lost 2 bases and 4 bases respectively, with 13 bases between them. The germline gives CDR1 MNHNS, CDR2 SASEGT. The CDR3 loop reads CASSELGKDADTQYF. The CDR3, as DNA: TGTGCCAGCAGTGAATTAGGAAAAGACGCAGATACGCAGTATTTT.

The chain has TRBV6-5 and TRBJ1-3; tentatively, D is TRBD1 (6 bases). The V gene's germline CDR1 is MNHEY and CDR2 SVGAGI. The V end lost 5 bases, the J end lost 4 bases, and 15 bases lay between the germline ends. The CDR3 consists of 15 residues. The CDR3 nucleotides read TGTGCCAGCAGTCCCACTCCGGGACACGGAAACACCATATATTTT. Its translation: CASSPTPGHGNTIYF.

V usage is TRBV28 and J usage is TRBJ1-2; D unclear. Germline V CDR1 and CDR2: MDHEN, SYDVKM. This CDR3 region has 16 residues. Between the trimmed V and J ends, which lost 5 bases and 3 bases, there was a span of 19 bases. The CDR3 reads CASSRGFPSADYGYTF. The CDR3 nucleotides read TGTGCCAGCAGTCGGGGATTCCCCAGTGCGGACTATGGCTACACCTTC.

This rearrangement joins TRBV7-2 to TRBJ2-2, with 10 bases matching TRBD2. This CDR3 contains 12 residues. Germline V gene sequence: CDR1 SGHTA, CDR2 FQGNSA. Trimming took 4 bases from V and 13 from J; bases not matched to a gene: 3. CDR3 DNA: TGTGCCAGCAGCTCTAGCGGGGGAACGCTGTTTTTT. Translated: CASSSSGGTLFF.

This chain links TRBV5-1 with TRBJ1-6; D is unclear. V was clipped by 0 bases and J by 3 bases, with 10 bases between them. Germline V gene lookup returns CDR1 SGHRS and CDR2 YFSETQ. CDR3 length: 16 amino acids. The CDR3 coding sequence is TGCGCCAGCAGCTTGGATCGGCAAGTCTATAATTCACCCCTCCACTTT. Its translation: CASSLDRQVYNSPLHF.

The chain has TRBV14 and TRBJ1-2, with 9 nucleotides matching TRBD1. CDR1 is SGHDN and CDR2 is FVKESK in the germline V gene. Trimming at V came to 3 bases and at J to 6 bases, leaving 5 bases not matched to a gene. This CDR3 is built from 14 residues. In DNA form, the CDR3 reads TGTGCCAGCAGCCAGGGACAGGGAAGGGATGGCTACACCTTC. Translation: CASSQGQGRDGYTF.

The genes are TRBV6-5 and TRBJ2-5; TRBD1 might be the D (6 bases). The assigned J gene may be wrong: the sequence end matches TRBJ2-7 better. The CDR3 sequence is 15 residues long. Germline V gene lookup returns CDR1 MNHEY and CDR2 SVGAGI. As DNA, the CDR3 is TGTGCCAGCAGTTACTCGAAGGGTGTGGGGGCCGAGCAGTACTTC. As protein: CASSYSKGVGAEQYF.

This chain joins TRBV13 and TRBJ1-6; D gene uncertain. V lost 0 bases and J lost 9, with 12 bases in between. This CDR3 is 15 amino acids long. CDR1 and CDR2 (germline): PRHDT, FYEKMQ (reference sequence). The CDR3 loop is CASSLGANQGSPLHF. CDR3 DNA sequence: TGTGCCAGCAGCTTAGGGGCTAATCAAGGTTCACCCCTCCACTTT. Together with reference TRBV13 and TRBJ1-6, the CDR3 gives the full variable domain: AAGVIQSPRHLIKEKRETATLKCYPIPRHDTVYWYQQGPGQDPQFLISFYEKMQSDKGSIPDRFSAQQFSDYHSELNMSSLELGDSALYFCASSLGANQGSPLHFGNGTRLTVT.

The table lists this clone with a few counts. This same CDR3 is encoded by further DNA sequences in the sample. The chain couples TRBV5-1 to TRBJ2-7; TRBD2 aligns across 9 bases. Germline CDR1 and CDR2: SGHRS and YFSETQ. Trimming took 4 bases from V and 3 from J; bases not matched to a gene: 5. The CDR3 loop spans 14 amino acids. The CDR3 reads CASSGGGAGYEQYF. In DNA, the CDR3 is TGCGCCAGCAGCGGCGGGGGGGCCGGCTACGAGCAGTACTTC.

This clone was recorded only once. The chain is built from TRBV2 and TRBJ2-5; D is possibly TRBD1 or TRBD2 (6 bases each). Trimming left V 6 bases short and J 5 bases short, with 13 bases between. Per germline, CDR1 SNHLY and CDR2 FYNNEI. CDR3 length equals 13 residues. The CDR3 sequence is CASSQGRLETQYF. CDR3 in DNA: TGTGCCAGCAGCCAGGGGAGGTTGGAGACCCAGTACTTC.

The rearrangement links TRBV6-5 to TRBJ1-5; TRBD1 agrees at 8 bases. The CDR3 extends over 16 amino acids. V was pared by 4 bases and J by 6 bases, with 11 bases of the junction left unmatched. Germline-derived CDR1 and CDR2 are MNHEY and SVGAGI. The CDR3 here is CASSSTGQVGGQPQHF. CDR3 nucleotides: TGTGCCAGCAGTTCCACGGGACAGGTCGGCGGTCAGCCCCAGCATTTT.

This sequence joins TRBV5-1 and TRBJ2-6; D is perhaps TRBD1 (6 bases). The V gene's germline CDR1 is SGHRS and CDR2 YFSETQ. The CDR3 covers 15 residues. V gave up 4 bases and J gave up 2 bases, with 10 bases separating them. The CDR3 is CASSNQGPGANVLTF. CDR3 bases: TGCGCCAGCAGCAACCAGGGGCCTGGGGCCAACGTCCTGACTTTC. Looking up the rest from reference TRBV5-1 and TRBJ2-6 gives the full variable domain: KAGVTQTPRYLIKTRGQQVTLSCSPISGHRSVSWYQQTPGQGLQFLFEYFSETQRNKGNFPGRFSGRQFSNSRSEMNVSTLELGDSALYLCASSNQGPGANVLTFGAGSRLTVL.

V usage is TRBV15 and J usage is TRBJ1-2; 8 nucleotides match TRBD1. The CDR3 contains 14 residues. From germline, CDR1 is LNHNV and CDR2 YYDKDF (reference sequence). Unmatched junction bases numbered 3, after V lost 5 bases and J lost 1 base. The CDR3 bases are TGTGCCACCAGCGGACAGGGACATAACTATGGCTACACCTTC. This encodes CATSGQGHNYGYTF.

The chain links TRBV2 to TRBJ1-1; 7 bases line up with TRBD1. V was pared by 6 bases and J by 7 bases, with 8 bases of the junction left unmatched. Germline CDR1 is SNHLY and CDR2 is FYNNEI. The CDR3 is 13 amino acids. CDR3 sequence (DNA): TGTGCCAGCAGGACCCGACAGGGCGGTGAAGCTTTCTTT. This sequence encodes CASRTRQGGEAFF.

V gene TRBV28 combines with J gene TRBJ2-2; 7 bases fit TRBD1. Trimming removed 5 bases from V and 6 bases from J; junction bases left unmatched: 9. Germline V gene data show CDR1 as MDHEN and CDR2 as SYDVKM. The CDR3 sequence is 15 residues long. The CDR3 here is CASSPRQGRAGELFF. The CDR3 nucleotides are TGTGCCAGCAGTCCCAGACAGGGACGGGCCGGGGAGCTGTTTTTT. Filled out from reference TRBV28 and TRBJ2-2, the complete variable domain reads DVKVTQSSRYLVKRTGEKVFLECVQDMDHENMFWYRQDPGLGLRLIYFSYDVKMKEKGDIPEGYSVSREKKERFSLILESASTNQTSMYLCASSPRQGRAGELFFGEGSRLTVL.

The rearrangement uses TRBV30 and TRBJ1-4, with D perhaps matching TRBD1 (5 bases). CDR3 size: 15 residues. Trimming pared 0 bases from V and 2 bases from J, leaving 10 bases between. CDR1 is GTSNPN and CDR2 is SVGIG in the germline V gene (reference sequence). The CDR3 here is CAWSVRQTTNEKLFF. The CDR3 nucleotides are TGTGCCTGGAGTGTACGACAGACCACTAATGAAAAACTGTTTTTT.

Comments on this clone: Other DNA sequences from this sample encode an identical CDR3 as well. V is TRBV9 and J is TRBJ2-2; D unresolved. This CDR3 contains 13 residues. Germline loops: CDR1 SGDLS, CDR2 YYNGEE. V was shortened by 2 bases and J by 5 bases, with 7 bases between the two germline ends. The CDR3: CASSVGGTGELFF. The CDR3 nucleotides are TGTGCCAGCAGCGTCGGTGGGACCGGGGAGCTGTTTTTT.

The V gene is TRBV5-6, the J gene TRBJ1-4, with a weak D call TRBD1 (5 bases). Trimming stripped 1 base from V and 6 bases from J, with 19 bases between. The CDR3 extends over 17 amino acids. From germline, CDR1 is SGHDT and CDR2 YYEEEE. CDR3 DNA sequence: TGTGCCAGCAGCTTGTCGTTCTGGGGCAGGAGGGATGAAAAACTGTTTTTT. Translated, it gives CASSLSFWGRRDEKLFF.

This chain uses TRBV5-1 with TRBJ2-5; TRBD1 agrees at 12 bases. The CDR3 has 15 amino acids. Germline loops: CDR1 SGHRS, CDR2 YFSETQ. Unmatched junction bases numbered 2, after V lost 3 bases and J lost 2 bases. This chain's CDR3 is CASSSGQGAQETQYF. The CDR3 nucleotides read TGCGCCAGCAGCTCGGGACAGGGGGCACAAGAGACCCAGTACTTC. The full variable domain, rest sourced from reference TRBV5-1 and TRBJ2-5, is KAGVTQTPRYLIKTRGQQVTLSCSPISGHRSVSWYQQTPGQGLQFLFEYFSETQRNKGNFPGRFSGRQFSNSRSEMNVSTLELGDSALYLCASSSGQGAQETQYFGPGTRLLVL.

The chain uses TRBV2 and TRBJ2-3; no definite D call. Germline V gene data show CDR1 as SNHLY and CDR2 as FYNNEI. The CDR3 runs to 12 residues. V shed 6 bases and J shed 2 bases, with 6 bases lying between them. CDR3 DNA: TGTGCCAGCAGCAGCAACACAGATACGCAGTATTTT. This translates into CASSSNTDTQYF.

CDR3 sequence: CASSDQRGSTDTQYF. The CDR3 region has the DNA TGTGCCAGCAGCGATCAGCGGGGGAGCACAGATACGCAGTATTTT. The rearrangement links TRBV5-4 to TRBJ2-3, with 8 bases that match TRBD2. In germline, CDR1 is SGHNT, CDR2 YYREEE (reference sequence). V shed 4 bases, J shed 0 bases, and the junction held 4 bases outside the gene matches. The CDR3 covers 15 residues. The whole variable domain, remainder taken from reference TRBV5-4 and TRBJ2-3, is ETGVTQSPTHLIKTRGQQVTLRCSSQSGHNTVSWYQQALGQGPQFIFQYYREEENGRGNFPPRFSGLQFPNYSSELNVNALELDDSALYLCASSDQRGSTDTQYFGPGTRLTVL.

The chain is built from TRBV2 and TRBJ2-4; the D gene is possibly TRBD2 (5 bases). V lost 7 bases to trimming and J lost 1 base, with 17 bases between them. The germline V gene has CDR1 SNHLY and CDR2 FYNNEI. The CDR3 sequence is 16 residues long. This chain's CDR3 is CASKGLEGSAKNIQYF. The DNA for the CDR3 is TGTGCCAGCAAAGGACTTGAGGGATCGGCCAAAAACATTCAGTACTTC.

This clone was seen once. CDR3 amino acids: CASSSRVGNEQFF. As DNA, the CDR3 is TGTGCCAGCAGCTCTAGAGTGGGGAATGAGCAGTTCTTC. The J gene is TRBJ2-1, the V gene TRBV7-2; D uncertain. Trimming removed 4 bases from V and 7 bases from J, with 11 bases in between. Germline-derived CDR1 and CDR2 are SGHTA and FQGNSA. CDR3 size: 13 residues.

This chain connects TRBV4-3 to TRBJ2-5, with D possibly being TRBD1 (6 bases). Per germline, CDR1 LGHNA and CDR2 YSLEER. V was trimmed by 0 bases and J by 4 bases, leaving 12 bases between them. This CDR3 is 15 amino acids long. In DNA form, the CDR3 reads TGCGCCAGCAGCCAAGATTTCCCAGGGGTAGAGACCCAGTACTTC. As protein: CASSQDFPGVETQYF.

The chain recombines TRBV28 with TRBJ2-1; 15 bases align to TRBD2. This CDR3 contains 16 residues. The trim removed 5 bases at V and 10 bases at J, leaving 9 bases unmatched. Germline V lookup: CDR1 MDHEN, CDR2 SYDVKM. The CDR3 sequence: CASSQGLAGGLREQFF. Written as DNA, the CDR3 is TGTGCCAGCAGTCAGGGACTAGCGGGAGGCCTTAGGGAGCAGTTCTTC.

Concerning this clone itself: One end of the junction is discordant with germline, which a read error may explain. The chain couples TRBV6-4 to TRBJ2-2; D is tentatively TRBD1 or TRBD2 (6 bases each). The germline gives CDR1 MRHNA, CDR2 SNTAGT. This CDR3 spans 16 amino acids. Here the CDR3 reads CASSDFITWDTGGLFF. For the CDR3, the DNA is TGTGCCAGCAGTGACTTCATCACTTGGGACACCGGGGGGCTGTTTTTT.

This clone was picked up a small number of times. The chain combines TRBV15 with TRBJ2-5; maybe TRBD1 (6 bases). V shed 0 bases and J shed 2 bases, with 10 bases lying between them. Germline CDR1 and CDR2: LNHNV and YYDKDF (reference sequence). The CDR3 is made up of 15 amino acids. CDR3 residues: CATSRDQGPQETQYF. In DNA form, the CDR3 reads TGTGCCACCAGCAGAGATCAGGGGCCACAAGAGACCCAGTACTTC. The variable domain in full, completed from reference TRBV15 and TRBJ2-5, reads DAMVIQNPRYQVTQFGKPVTLSCSQTLNHNVMYWYQQKSSQAPKLLFHYYDKDFNNEADTPDNFQSRRPNTSFCFLDIRSPGLGDTAMYLCATSRDQGPQETQYFGPGTRLLVL.

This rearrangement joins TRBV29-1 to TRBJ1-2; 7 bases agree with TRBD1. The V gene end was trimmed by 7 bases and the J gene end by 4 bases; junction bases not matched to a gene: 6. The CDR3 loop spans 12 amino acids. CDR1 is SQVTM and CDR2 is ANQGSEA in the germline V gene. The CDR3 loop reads CSALTGSYGYTF. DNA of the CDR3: TGCAGCGCCTTGACAGGGTCCTATGGCTACACCTTC.

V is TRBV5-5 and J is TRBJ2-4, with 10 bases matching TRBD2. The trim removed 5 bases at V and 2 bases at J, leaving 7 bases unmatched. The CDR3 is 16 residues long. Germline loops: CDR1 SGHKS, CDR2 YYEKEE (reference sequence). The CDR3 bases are TGTGCCAGCAGACCCGATAGCGGGAGGTCCAAAAACATTCAGTACTTC. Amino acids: CASRPDSGRSKNIQYF.

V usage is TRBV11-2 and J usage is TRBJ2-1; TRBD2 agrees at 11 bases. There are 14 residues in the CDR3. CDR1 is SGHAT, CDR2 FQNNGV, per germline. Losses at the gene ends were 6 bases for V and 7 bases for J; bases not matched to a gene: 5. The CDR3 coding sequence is TGTGCCAGCAGTTTGGGACTAGCGGCTAATGAGCAGTTCTTC. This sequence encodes CASSLGLAANEQFF.

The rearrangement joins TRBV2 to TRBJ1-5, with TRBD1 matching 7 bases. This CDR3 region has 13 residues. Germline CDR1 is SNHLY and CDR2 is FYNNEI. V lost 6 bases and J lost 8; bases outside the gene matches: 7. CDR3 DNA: TGTGCCAGCAGAGGACAGGCCTGGGAGCCCCAGCATTTT. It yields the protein CASRGQAWEPQHF.